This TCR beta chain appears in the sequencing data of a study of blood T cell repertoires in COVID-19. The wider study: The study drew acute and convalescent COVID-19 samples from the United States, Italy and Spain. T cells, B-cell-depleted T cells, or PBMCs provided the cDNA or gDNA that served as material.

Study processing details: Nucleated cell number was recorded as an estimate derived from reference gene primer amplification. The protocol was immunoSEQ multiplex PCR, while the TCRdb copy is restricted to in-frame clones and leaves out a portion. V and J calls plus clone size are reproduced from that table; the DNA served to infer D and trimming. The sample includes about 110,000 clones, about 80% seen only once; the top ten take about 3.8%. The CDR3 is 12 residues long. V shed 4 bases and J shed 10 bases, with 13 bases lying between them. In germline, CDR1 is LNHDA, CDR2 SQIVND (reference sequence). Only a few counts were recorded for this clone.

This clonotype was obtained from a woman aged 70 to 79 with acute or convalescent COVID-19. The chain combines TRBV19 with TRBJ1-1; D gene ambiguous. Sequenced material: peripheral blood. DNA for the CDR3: TGTGCCAGTAGTACCCCGGGTTTCCGAGCTTTCTTT. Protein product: CASSTPGFRAFF.